This T cell receptor beta chain is from a study of cytomegalovirus exposure and HLA in healthy donors. J gave up 4 bases and V 2 bases, and 3 bases lay outside the gene matches. The CDR3 consists of 15 residues. From germline, CDR1 is SGHTA and CDR2 FQGTGA. The PCR contained 60 Vbeta and 13 Jbeta primers. Libraries were prepared by immunoSEQ multiplex PCR; TCRdb keeps only in-frame clonotypes and omits some of them. The table has around 180,000 clones, just under 80% seen once. About this clone itself: Its antigen is currently unknown.

The study, taken as a whole, reports: Prior analysis indicated that the majority of TCR beta V segments exhibited productivity approximately 87% or approximately 30% of the time. Exclusion applied to some V segments, including TRBV6-2 and TRBV6-3, as they were indistinguishable. Later genetic work tied a missense DCLRE1C variant to beta-chain V and J trimming.

The TCR was taken from a woman aged 45-65 years in good health and CMV-seropositive. Sequenced sample: PBMCs. The rearrangement uses TRBV7-3 and TRBJ2-1; TRBD2 aligns across 9 bases. In DNA form, the CDR3 reads TGTGCCAGCAGCTTAGTGCGGGGGGGATACAATGAGCAGTTCTTC. It encodes CASSLVRGGYNEQFF.